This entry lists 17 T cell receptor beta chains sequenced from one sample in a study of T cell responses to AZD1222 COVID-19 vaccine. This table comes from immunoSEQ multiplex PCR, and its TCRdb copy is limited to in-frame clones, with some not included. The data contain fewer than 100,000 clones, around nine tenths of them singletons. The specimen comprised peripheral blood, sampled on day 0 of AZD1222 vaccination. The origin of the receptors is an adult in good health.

The chain's CDR3 is CSVEGEGLNEQFF. The CDR3 DNA follows: TGCAGCGTTGAAGGGGAAGGGTTGAATGAGCAGTTCTTC. The chain couples TRBV29-1 to TRBJ2-1; no definite D call. Per the germline V gene, CDR1 is SQVTM and CDR2 is ANQGSEA. The CDR3 loop spans 13 amino acids. Trimming removed 1 base from V and 7 bases from J, with 11 bases in between.

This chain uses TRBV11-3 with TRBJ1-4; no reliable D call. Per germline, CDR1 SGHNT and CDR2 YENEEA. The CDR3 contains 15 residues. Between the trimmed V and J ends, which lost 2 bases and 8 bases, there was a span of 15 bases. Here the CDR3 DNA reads TGTGCCAGCAGCTTAATAGGCAGGTCTCGGGAAAAACTGTTTTTT. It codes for CASSLIGRSREKLFF.

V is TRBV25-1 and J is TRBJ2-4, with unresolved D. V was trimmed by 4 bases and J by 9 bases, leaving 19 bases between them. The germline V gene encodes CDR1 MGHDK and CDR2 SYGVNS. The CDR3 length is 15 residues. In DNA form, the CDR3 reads TGTGCCAGCAGTGCACCTCATATTGGGCCGGGCATTCAGTACTTC. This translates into CASSAPHIGPGIQYF.

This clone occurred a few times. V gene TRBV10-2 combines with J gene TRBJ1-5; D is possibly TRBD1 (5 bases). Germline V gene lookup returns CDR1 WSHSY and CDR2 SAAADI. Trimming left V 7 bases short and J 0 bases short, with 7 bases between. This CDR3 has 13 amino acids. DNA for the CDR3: TGCGCCAGCACCGGGACTAGCAATCAGCCCCAGCATTTT. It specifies CASTGTSNQPQHF.

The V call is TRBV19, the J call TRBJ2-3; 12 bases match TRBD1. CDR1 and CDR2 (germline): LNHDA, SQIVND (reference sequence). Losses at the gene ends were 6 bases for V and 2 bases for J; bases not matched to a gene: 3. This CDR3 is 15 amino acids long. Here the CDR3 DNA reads TGTGCCAGTAGATCGGGACAGGGGGCCACAGATACGCAGTATTTT. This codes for CASRSGQGATDTQYF.

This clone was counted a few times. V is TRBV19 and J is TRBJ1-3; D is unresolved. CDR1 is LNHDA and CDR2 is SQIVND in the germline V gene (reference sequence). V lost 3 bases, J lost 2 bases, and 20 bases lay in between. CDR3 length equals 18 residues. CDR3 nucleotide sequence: TGTGCCAGTAGTATGAGGTCCGGCAGAGGAAACCCTGGAAACACCATATATTTT. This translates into CASSMRSGRGNPGNTIYF. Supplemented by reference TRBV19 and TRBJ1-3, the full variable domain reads DGGITQSPKYLFRKEGQNVTLSCEQNLNHDAMYWYRQDPGQGLRLIYYSQIVNDFQKGDIAEGYSVSREKKESFPLTVTSAQKNPTAFYLCASSMRSGRGNPGNTIYFGEGSWLTVV.

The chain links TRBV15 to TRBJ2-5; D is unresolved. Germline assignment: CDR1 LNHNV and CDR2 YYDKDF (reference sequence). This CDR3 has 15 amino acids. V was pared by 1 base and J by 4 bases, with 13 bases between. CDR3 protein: CATSRAPEPGETQYF. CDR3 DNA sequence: TGTGCCACCAGCAGAGCCCCAGAGCCCGGAGAGACCCAGTACTTC.

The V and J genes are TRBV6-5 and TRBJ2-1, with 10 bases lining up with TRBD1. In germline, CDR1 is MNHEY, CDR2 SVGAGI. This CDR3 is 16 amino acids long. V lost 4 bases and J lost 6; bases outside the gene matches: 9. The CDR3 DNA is TGTGCCAGCAGTTCCCTCGGGGACAGGGGAGGCAATGAGCAGTTCTTC. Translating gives CASSSLGDRGGNEQFF.

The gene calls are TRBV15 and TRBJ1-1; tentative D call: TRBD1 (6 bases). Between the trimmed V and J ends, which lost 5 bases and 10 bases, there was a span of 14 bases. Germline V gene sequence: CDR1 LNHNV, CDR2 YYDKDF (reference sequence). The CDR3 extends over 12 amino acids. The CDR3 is CATSGMTGLAFF. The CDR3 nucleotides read TGTGCCACCAGCGGAATGACAGGTTTAGCTTTCTTT.

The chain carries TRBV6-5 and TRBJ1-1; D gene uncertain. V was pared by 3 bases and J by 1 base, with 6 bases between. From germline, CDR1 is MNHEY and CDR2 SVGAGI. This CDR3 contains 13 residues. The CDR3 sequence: CASSYQANTEAFF. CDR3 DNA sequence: TGTGCCAGCAGTTATCAGGCGAACACTGAAGCTTTCTTT.

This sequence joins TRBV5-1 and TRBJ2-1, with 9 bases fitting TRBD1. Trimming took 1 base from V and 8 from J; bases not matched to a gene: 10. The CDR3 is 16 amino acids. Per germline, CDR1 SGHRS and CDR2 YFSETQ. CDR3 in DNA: TGCGCCAGCAGCTTGTACCGGGACAGGGTGGTCGATGAGCAGTTCTTC. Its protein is CASSLYRDRVVDEQFF.

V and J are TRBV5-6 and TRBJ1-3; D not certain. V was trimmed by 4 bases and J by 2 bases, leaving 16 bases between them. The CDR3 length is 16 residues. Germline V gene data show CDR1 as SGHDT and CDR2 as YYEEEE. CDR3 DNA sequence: TGTGCCAGCAGCGCCGCCAGTTCCGGGGCTGGAAACACCATATATTTT. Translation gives CASSAASSGAGNTIYF. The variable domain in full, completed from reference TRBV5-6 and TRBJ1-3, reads DAGVTQSPTHLIKTRGQQVTLRCSPKSGHDTVSWYQQALGQGPQFIFQYYEEEERQRGNFPDRFSGHQFPNYSSELNVNALLLGDSALYLCASSAASSGAGNTIYFGEGSWLTVV.

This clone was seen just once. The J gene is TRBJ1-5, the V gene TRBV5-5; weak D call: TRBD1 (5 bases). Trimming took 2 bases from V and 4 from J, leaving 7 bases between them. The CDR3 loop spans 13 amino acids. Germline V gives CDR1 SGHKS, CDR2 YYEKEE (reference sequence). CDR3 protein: CASSFRGNQPQHF. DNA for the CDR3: TGTGCCAGCAGCTTTCGGGGGAATCAGCCCCAGCATTTT.

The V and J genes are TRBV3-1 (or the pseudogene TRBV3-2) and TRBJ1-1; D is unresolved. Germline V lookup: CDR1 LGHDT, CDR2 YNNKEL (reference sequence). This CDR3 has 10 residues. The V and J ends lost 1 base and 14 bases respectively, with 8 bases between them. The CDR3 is CASSQGHHFF. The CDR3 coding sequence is TGTGCCAGCAGCCAAGGACATCACTTCTTT.

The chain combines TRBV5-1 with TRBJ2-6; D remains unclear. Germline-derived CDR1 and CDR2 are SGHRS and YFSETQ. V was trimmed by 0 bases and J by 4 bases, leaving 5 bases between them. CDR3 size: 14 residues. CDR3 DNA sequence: TGCGCCAGCAGCTTGGCATCCGGGGCCAACGTCCTGACTTTC. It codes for CASSLASGANVLTF.

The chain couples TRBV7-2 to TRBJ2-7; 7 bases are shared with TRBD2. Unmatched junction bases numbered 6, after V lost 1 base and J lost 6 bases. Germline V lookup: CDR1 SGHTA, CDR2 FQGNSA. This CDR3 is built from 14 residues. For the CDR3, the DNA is TGTGCCAGCAGCTTAGGTGGCGGGAGAAGCGAGCAGTACTTC. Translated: CASSLGGGRSEQYF.

The DNA for the CDR3 is TGTGCCAGCAGTGGACAGCTAATGAACACTGAAGCTTTCTTT. This translates into CASSGQLMNTEAFF. The J gene is TRBJ1-1, the V gene TRBV6-6, with D possibly TRBD1 on 6 matching bases. Deletions cut 5 bases from V and 0 bases from J, with 10 bases between. CDR3 length equals 14 residues. Germline values: CDR1 MNHNY, CDR2 SVGAGI (reference sequence).